This TCR beta chain was captured by sequencing in a study of OX40 agonist ivuxolimab in advanced cancers. Produced via immunoSEQ multiplex PCR; TCRdb's table is partial and in-frame only. This table has 65,000 to 100,000 clones, about 88% appearing once. The ends were cut back, 8 bases at V and 9 bases at J, with 18 bases in the middle. This CDR3 contains 13 residues. Germline V gene data show CDR1 as MDHEN and CDR2 as SYDVKM. The gene calls are TRBV28 and TRBJ2-3; maybe TRBD2 (6 bases). The clonotype originates from an adult with an advanced solid tumor such as melanoma, head and neck, liver or kidney cancer. The input for sequencing was CD4+ or CD8+ T cells sorted from blood, taken in a trial of the OX40 agonist ivuxolimab. CDR3 coding DNA: TGTGCCAGCTGGGGGGAAAATACCTCCACGCAGTATTTT. It translates to CASWGENTSTQYF. The variable domain in full, with the rest retrieved from reference TRBV28 and TRBJ2-3, is DVKVTQSSRYLVKRTGEKVFLECVQDMDHENMFWYRQDPGLGLRLIYFSYDVKMKEKGDIPEGYSVSREKKERFSLILESASTNQTSMYLCASWGENTSTQYFGPGTRLTVL.